Below, 4 T cell receptor beta chains from the same sample are listed, as sequenced in a study of OX40 agonist ivuxolimab in advanced cancers. The table came from immunoSEQ multiplex PCR; TCRdb's copy has only in-frame clones and leaves some out. The sample includes fewer than 200,000 clones, 85% to 95% of them seen just once. Sequences were derived from CD4+ or CD8+ T cells sorted from blood, sampled in a trial of the OX40 agonist ivuxolimab. The receptor set was obtained from an adult with an advanced solid tumor such as melanoma, head and neck, liver or kidney cancer.

The V and J genes are TRBV7-9 and TRBJ2-4; D unclear. This CDR3 comprises 15 residues. V lost 5 bases to trimming and J lost 1 base, with 12 bases between them. In germline, CDR1 is SEHNR, CDR2 FQNEAQ (reference sequence). In DNA form, the CDR3 reads TGTGCCAGCAGCCCTATCGACGGGGCCAAAAACATTCAGTACTTC. This translates into CASSPIDGAKNIQYF.

V is TRBV6-6 and J is TRBJ2-3; D ambiguous. There are 15 residues in the CDR3. The germline CDR1 and CDR2 sequences are MNHNY and SVGAGI (reference sequence). V lost 0 bases and J lost 0, with 7 bases in between. The CDR3 region is CASSYSGLSTDTQYF. For the CDR3, the DNA is TGTGCCAGCAGTTACTCGGGCCTTAGCACAGATACGCAGTATTTT.

The CDR3: CASRDRREYF. CDR3 DNA sequence: TGTGCCAGCAGAGACCGCCGGGAGTACTTC. The chain carries TRBV27 and TRBJ2-7; D uncertain. The germline V and J ends were trimmed by 6 bases and 11 bases, with 11 bases remaining between them. Germline-derived CDR1 and CDR2 are MNHEY and SMNVEV (reference sequence). The CDR3 totals 10 residues.

The chain employs TRBV7-2 and TRBJ2-1; weak D call: TRBD1 (5 bases). The CDR3 runs 12 residues. From germline, CDR1 is SGHTA and CDR2 FQGNSA. Trimming pared 1 base from V and 11 bases from J, leaving 9 bases between. Written as DNA, the CDR3 is TGTGCCAGCAGCTTAGACTCAGGGAAGCAGTTCTTC. Protein sequence: CASSLDSGKQFF. Complete variable domain (other parts from reference TRBV7-2 and TRBJ2-1): GAGVSQSPSNKVTEKGKDVELRCDPISGHTALYWYRQSLGQGLEFLIYFQGNSAPDKSGLPSDRFSAERTGGSVSTLTIQRTQQEDSAVYLCASSLDSGKQFFGPGTRLTVL.